This record looks at one T cell receptor beta chain sequence and its context. This clonotype was observed at least ten times. Its antigen target is currently unknown. One base away there is no much larger clone; base qualities are not given. The method behind the library was RACE. Data came from a NextSeq 500. During library preparation, unique molecular identifiers were attached to individual cDNA molecules so that TCRs could be counted quantitatively and reproducibly. For every blood RNA sample, sequencing covered both the TCR alpha and TCR beta chains. As for the original processing: The median number of TCRs per sample was some 100,000, ranging from 23,224 to 690,600. The Decombinator software suite was used to annotate the V, J and CDR3 of the TCR reads. For PS versus PT1 abundance plots, all samples were subsampled to the same number of TCRs (28,000). TCRs were defined as expanded if absent before sensitization and observed at least eight times at the 2-week time point. TCRdb trimmed public reads at Q25 via fastp, called clones via MiXCR and kept in-frame beta chains. Each entry is one CDR3 protein sequence, shown with its most common DNA and genes. The authors' filters were not applied to this entry. The sample table holds 150,000 to 200,000 distinct CDR3 sequences, of which about 25% were seen once. Of the sample, 2.5% is held by the ten largest clones.

According to the study, the label for this sample's time point signals: patch test 3, about 24 weeks after DPC sensitization. Explained via the paper, the treatment or condition label denotes: therapeutic diphenylcyclopropenone sensitization with weekly scalp DPC. At every patch-test visit, the blood draw took place before the patch test was put on. Patients were considered eligible if aged 18 to 70, diagnosed with alopecia and deemed suitable for DPC therapy, and patients were excluded if pregnant. Unfractionated whole blood was collected in Tempus Blood RNA tubes, and total RNA was extracted from that blood. These data come from a study of human T cells and chemical hapten exposure (dated by TCRdb to 2020 to 2023). Turning to the overall study: For sensitization, 2% DPC in acetone was applied to a 2 cm by 2 cm area of upper inner arm skin. Patch tests used Finn chambers with 0.01% DPC on the upper back, scored after 6 days by International Contact Dermatitis Research Group standards. For TCR sequencing, blood came from 25 to 35 alopecia patients at anywhere from one to four time points (pre-sensitization, 2, 6 and 24 weeks). Blood samples were taken from patients before sensitization (week 0) and then at 2, 6 and about 24 weeks after DPC sensitization. Patients additionally received weekly therapeutic DPC doses to the scalp throughout the roughly 25-week study period. Alopecia areata with under or over 50% scalp involvement, alopecia totalis and alopecia universalis were represented in the patient cohort, which was mostly female. The study tracked peripheral blood TCR repertoire changes in vivo during primary and secondary sensitization to the hapten diphenylcyclopropenone (DPC) in alopecia patients. The libraries were sequenced as a pool, and the TCR yield per sample differed mostly because of small variations in library volumes within the pool.

General findings and caveats noted by the study authors: Repeated subsampling changed both the strength of the expansion versus patch-test correlation and the threshold at which the correlation became significant. Alopecia, a presumed autoimmune disease, was present in all patients, so the immune response of the patients might differ from that of healthy individuals. Compared with pre-sensitization or healthy control sets, expanded TCRs formed significantly more large CDR3 similarity clusters, which is consistent with antigen-driven responses. DPC sensitization did not change how many TCRs were above 1 in 1000 frequency, and no evidence was found of alterations in global repertoire structure. A positive correlation was found between the number of PT1 expanded TCRs and patch test score, with significance reached at thresholds 8, 16 and 32 but not 4.

Material: whole blood, obtained in connection with sensitization to the hapten diphenylcyclopropenone (DPC). The receptor was isolated from a woman aged 40 to 50 with alopecia areata. Some clones in this sample may be carry-over from other donors' samples.

CDR3 loop: CASSFPPGGEQYF. The nucleotides read TGTGCCAGCAGTTTTCCCCCGGGGGGCGAGCAGTACTTC. The sequence links TRBV28 to TRBJ2-7, with 7 bases in between that match TRBD2. The CDR3 measures 13 amino acids from cysteine to phenylalanine. The only DNA kept is the CDR3, 39 bases in frame from the first base. Germline trimming amounts to 3 bases on V and 6 bases on J, with 5 as the count of junction bases outside the gene matches. The germline V gene yields MDHEN for CDR1 and SYDVKM for CDR2.